The 19 T cell receptor beta chains below come from one sample, sequenced in a study of T-cell reconstitution after alpha-beta-depleted transplantation in children. Unique molecular identifiers were incorporated when the TCRbeta library was constructed. TCRdb ran MiXCR on the PCR reads and lists one entry per CDR3 protein. The sample lists almost 400,000 distinct CDR3 sequences, roughly 22% seen once, with around 4% in the top ten. This specimen consisted of PBMCs from the stem cell graft donor, obtained from the stem cell graft. These receptors came from a human donor who donated a stem cell graft to a child with acute myeloid leukemia.

The chain has TRBV12-3 or TRBV12-4 and TRBJ2-3, with TRBD2 identical over 10 bases. The CDR3 totals 16 residues. The J segment lost 4 bases and the V segment lost 6 bases, leaving 10 bases of the junction unmatched. CDR3: CASRQRVLAGSDTQYF. CDR3 nucleotide sequence: TGTGCCAGCAGACAGAGGGTACTAGCGGGATCAGATACGCAGTATTTT.

The rearrangement uses TRBV20-1 and TRBJ2-7, with D tentatively TRBD1 (6 bases). The germline V and J ends were trimmed by 3 bases and 0 bases, with 9 bases remaining between them. This CDR3 is built from 13 residues. In germline, CDR1 is DFQATT, CDR2 SNEGSKA (reference sequence). The CDR3 spells CSARTGLSYEQYF. DNA of the CDR3: TGCAGTGCTAGGACAGGCCTCTCCTACGAGCAGTACTTC.

This clonotype was found a few times. This rearrangement joins TRBV15 to TRBJ1-4, with 9 bases aligning to TRBD1. The ends lost 1 base at V and 8 bases at J; junction bases unmatched: 5. The germline V gene encodes CDR1 LNHNV and CDR2 YYDKDF (reference sequence). The CDR3 runs to 15 residues. For the CDR3, the DNA is TGTGCCACCAGCAGAGGGGGACAGGGTACGGAAAAACTGTTTTTT. This encodes CATSRGGQGTEKLFF.

This chain links TRBV29-1 with TRBJ1-1; D remains unclear. The V end was cut by 7 bases, the J end by 1 base, with 16 bases between. This CDR3 is 14 amino acids long. Germline values: CDR1 SQVTM, CDR2 ANQGSEA. CDR3 in amino acids: CSALVRQQNTEAFF. The CDR3 DNA reads as TGCAGCGCTCTCGTTCGGCAGCAGAACACTGAAGCTTTCTTT.

The rearrangement joins TRBV15 to TRBJ2-4; D is unclear. Per germline, CDR1 LNHNV and CDR2 YYDKDF (reference sequence). The CDR3 has 15 residues. Deletions cut 0 bases from V and 5 bases from J, with 11 bases between. The DNA of the CDR3 is TGTGCCACCAGCAGAGATAGGTCCCCTGAAAACATTCAGTACTTC. This sequence encodes CATSRDRSPENIQYF.

The chain couples TRBV5-1 to TRBJ2-3, with 11 bases aligning to TRBD1. Trimming took 0 bases from V and 5 from J; bases not matched to a gene: 5. Germline-derived CDR1 and CDR2 are SGHRS and YFSETQ. CDR3 size: 16 residues. The CDR3 spells CASSLVPGQGEDTQYF. The CDR3 DNA sequence: TGCGCCAGCAGCTTGGTCCCGGGACAGGGGGAAGATACGCAGTATTTT.

The chain joins TRBV6-1 to TRBJ1-2; D may be TRBD1 (5 bases). Trimming left V 6 bases short and J 1 base short, with 12 bases between. In germline, CDR1 is MNHNS, CDR2 SASEGT. This CDR3 spans 14 amino acids. Here the CDR3 reads CASRPVQVNYGYTF. The CDR3 bases are TGTGCCAGCAGACCAGTACAGGTTAACTATGGCTACACCTTC.

This clonotype was found many times. V is TRBV20-1 and J is TRBJ2-1, with a possible D match to TRBD2 (6 bases). Germline CDR1 DFQATT, CDR2 SNEGSKA (reference sequence). The CDR3 sequence is 16 residues long. V was shortened by 5 bases and J by 0 bases, with 17 bases between the two germline ends. The CDR3 DNA is TGCAGTGCTGAGATTACCCCCGGGAGCTCCTACAATGAGCAGTTCTTC. Translation gives CSAEITPGSSYNEQFF.

This clonotype came up a few times. The V and J genes are TRBV20-1 and TRBJ1-2; TRBD1 aligns across 8 bases. CDR3 length: 15 amino acids. Germline assignment: CDR1 DFQATT and CDR2 SNEGSKA (reference sequence). V lost 0 bases and J lost 4; bases outside the gene matches: 7. CDR3 protein: CSARDSTGAIYGYTF. The CDR3 region has the DNA TGCAGTGCTAGAGATTCGACAGGGGCCATCTATGGCTACACCTTC.

This clonotype came up a few times. The chain is built from TRBV7-6 and TRBJ2-7, with 7 bases identical to TRBD1. The CDR3 extends over 13 amino acids. Germline V gene sequence: CDR1 SGHVS, CDR2 FNYEAQ. V gave up 0 bases and J gave up 13 bases; unmatched junction bases: 9. CDR3 in DNA: TGTGCCAGCAGCTTAGCAGGGACAGCGAATGTTTACTTC. It yields the protein CASSLAGTANVYF. Complete variable domain (other parts from reference TRBV7-6 and TRBJ2-7): GAGVSQSPRYKVTKRGQDVALRCDPISGHVSLYWYRQALGQGPEFLTYFNYEAQQDKSGLPNDRFSAERPEGSISTLTIQRTEQRDSAMYRCASSLAGTANVYFGPGTRLTVT.

This clonotype was counted at least ten times. The chain links TRBV29-1 to TRBJ2-1; TRBD1 aligns across 8 bases. J was trimmed by 2 bases and V by 6 bases; bases with no gene match: 6. The CDR3 runs 14 residues. Germline V CDR1 and CDR2: SQVTM, ANQGSEA. CDR3 sequence: CSVEGDRTYNEQFF. The CDR3 nucleotides are TGCAGCGTCGAGGGGGACAGGACCTACAATGAGCAGTTCTTC.

This clonotype was seen repeatedly, ten times or more. V is TRBV12-3 or TRBV12-4 and J is TRBJ2-7; weak D call: TRBD2 (6 bases). With 1 base removed from V and 3 bases from J, the gap between germline ends came to 7 bases. CDR3 length: 13 amino acids. The DNA for the CDR3 is TGTGCCAGCAGTTTAGACGGGGGCTACGAGCAGTACTTC. The encoded protein is CASSLDGGYEQYF.

The chain is built from TRBV15 and TRBJ2-7, with no clear D. This CDR3 comprises 15 residues. Germline V gene lookup returns CDR1 LNHNV and CDR2 YYDKDF (reference sequence). Trimming removed 4 bases from V and 5 bases from J, with 18 bases in between. This chain's CDR3 is CATSTMGGLVHEQYF. The CDR3, as DNA: TGTGCCACCAGCACGATGGGTGGATTGGTCCACGAGCAGTACTTC. The full variable domain, completed using reference TRBV15 and TRBJ2-7, is DAMVIQNPRYQVTQFGKPVTLSCSQTLNHNVMYWYQQKSSQAPKLLFHYYDKDFNNEADTPDNFQSRRPNTSFCFLDIRSPGLGDTAMYLCATSTMGGLVHEQYFGPGTRLTVT.

CDR3: CASRFTQAYEQYF. CDR3 nucleotide sequence: TGCGCCAGCAGATTCACCCAAGCGTACGAGCAGTACTTC. The genes are TRBV5-1 and TRBJ2-7; D gene uncertain. The CDR3 has 13 residues. Germline CDR1 reads SGHRS; CDR2 reads YFSETQ. Between the trimmed V and J ends, which lost 5 bases and 4 bases, there was a span of 13 bases.

This clonotype was observed a handful of times. J is TRBJ2-3 and V is TRBV12-3 or TRBV12-4; D perhaps matches TRBD2 (7 bases). Between the trimmed V and J ends, which lost 6 bases and 2 bases, there was a span of 18 bases. The CDR3 is 16 residues long. CDR3 coding DNA: TGTGCCAGCAGGGCAGGGGCAGCGGGACTCACAGATACGCAGTATTTT. This translates into CASRAGAAGLTDTQYF.

V is TRBV20-1 and J is TRBJ1-3, with a tentative D call TRBD1 (6 bases). The length of the CDR3 is 15 residues. V lost 5 bases to trimming and J lost 0 bases, with 14 bases between them. Germline values: CDR1 DFQATT, CDR2 SNEGSKA (reference sequence). CDR3 in DNA: TGCAGTGCTTCACCAGGGGCCACCTCTGGAAACACCATATATTTT. It specifies CSASPGATSGNTIYF.

This clonotype was counted a few times. V gene TRBV29-1 combines with J gene TRBJ2-7; 9 positions agree with TRBD1. Germline CDR1 is SQVTM and CDR2 is ANQGSEA. The CDR3 sequence is 16 residues long. V gave up 6 bases and J gave up 4 bases; unmatched junction bases: 16. CDR3 amino acids: CSVHSATGQGWYEQYF. The CDR3 DNA is TGCAGCGTCCACAGCGCTACGGGACAGGGTTGGTACGAGCAGTACTTC.

In DNA, the CDR3 is TGCGCCAGCAGATCCGGGACAGGGGGGTACGAGCAGTACTTC. Protein product: CASRSGTGGYEQYF. The genes are TRBV5-1 and TRBJ2-7; 11 nucleotides align to TRBD1. J was trimmed by 4 bases and V by 5 bases; bases with no gene match: 5. Germline loops: CDR1 SGHRS, CDR2 YFSETQ. The CDR3 has 14 amino acids.

The chain combines TRBV12-3 or TRBV12-4 with TRBJ2-1; 9 nucleotides align to TRBD2. The CDR3 spans 15 residues. Trimming took 5 bases from V and 6 from J; bases not matched to a gene: 8. The CDR3 DNA follows: TGTGCCAGCAGTCCCGGACCGGGACTAGCCAATGAGCAGTTCTTC. This translates into CASSPGPGLANEQFF.